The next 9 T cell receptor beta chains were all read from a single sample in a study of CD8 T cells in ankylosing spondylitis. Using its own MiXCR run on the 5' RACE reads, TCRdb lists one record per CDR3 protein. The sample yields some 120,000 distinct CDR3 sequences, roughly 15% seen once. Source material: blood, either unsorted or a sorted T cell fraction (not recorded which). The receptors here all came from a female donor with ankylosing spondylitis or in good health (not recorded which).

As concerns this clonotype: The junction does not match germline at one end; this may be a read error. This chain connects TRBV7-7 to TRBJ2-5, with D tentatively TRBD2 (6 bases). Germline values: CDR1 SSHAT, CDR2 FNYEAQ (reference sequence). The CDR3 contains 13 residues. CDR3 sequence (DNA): TGTGCTAGCAGCCCTGTGGGGGGTGAGACCCAGTACTTC. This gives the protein CASSPVGGETQYF.

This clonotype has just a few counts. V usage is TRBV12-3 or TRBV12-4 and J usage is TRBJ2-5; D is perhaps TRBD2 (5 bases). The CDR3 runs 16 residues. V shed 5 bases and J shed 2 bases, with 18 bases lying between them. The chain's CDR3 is CASSPRVSLQQETQYF. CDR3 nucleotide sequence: TGTGCCAGCAGTCCGAGGGTCTCTCTTCAACAAGAGACCCAGTACTTC.

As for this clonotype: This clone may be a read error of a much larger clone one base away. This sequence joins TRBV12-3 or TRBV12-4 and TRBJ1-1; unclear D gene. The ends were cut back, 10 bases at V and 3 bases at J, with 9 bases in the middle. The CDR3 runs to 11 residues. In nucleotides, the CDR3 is TGTGCCACCGGGTTTTACACTGAAGCTTTCTTT. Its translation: CATGFYTEAFF.

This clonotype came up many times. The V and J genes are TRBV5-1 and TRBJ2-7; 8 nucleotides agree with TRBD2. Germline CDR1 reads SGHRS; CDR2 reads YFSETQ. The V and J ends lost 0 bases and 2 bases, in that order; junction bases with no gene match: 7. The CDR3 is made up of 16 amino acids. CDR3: CASSLGPGLGTYEQYF. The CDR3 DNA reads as TGCGCCAGCAGCTTGGGACCGGGACTAGGGACCTACGAGCAGTACTTC.

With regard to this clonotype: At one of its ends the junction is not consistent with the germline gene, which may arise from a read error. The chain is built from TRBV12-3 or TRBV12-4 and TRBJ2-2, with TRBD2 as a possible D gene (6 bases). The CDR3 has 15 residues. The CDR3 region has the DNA TGTGCCAGCAGTTTGACCCGGGAGCCCACCCGGGAGCTGTTTTTT. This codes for CASSLTREPTRELFF.

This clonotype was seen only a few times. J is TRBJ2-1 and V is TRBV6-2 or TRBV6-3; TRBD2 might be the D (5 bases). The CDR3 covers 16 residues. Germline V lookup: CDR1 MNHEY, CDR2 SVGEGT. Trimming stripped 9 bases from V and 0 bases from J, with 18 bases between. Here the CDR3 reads CASDTRLPSSYNEQFF. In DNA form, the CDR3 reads TGTGCCAGTGATACCCGACTACCTAGCTCCTACAATGAGCAGTTCTTC.

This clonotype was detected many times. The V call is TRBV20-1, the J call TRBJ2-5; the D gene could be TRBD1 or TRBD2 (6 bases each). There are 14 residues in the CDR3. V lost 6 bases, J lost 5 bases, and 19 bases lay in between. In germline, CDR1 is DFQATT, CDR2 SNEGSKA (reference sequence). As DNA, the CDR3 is TGCAGTGCCTCCCCGGGGGCCGGAGGGGAGACCCAGTACTTC. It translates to CSASPGAGGETQYF.

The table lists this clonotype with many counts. CDR3 loop: CASSLSVYSPLHF. The DNA of the CDR3 is TGTGCCAGCAGTTTATCGGTCTATTCACCCCTCCACTTT. This chain links TRBV27 with TRBJ1-6, with D unclear. The V end was cut by 0 bases, the J end by 8 bases, with 5 bases between. Per germline, CDR1 MNHEY and CDR2 SMNVEV (reference sequence). The CDR3 covers 13 residues.

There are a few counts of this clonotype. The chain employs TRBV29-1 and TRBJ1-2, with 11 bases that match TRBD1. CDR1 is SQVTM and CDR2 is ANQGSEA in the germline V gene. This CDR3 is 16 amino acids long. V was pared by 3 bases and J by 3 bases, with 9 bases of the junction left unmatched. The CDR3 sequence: CSVDISPGQGDYGYTF. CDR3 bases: TGCAGCGTTGATATATCCCCGGGACAGGGGGACTATGGCTACACCTTC.